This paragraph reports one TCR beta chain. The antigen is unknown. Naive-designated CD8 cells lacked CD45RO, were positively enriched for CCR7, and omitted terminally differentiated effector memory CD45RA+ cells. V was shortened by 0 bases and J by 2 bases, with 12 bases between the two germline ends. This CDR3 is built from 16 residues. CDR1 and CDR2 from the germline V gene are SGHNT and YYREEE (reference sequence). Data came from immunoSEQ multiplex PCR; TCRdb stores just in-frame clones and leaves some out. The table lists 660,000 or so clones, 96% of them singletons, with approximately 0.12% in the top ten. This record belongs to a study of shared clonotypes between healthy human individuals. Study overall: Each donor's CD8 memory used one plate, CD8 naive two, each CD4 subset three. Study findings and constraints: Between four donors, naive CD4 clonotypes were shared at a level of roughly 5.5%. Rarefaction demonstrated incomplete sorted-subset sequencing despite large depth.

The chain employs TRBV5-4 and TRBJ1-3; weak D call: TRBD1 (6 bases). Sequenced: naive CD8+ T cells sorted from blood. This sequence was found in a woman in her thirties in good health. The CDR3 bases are TGTGCCAGCAGCTTGGCCCCGGGGGCAGCTGGAAACACCATATATTTT. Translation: CASSLAPGAAGNTIYF.